The 32 T cell receptor beta chains given below trace back to one sample, sequenced in a study. In TCRdb, the 5' RACE reads were re-called with MiXCR into one record per CDR3 protein. The sample lists approximately 44,000 distinct CDR3 sequences, 29% occurring once. The sequenced material came from memory CD4+ T cells sorted from a lymph node. Sample subset: memory CD4+ T cells, CD4+CD45RO+CD25-. The receptor set was obtained from a female donor with breast cancer.

Only a few counts were recorded for this clonotype. This chain connects TRBV2 to TRBJ2-5; D is unresolved. The CDR3 loop spans 12 amino acids. The V gene lost 8 bases and the J gene lost 0 bases, with 7 bases spanning the gap. Germline V gene data show CDR1 as SNHLY and CDR2 as FYNNEI. CDR3 loop: CASSQDQETQYF. The CDR3 DNA reads TGTGCCAGCTCGCAAGACCAAGAGACCCAGTACTTC.

The chain uses TRBV20-1 and TRBJ2-7; 11 bases line up with TRBD2. CDR1 is DFQATT and CDR2 is SNEGSKA in the germline V gene (reference sequence). The CDR3 spans 15 residues. Trimming at V came to 5 bases and at J to 7 bases, leaving 13 bases not matched to a gene. The CDR3 DNA reads as TGCAGTGCTGGGGACCGGACTAGCGGGTTGGGTGAGCAGTACTTC. Protein product: CSAGDRTSGLGEQYF.

Of note for this clonotype: At one boundary the junction diverges from the germline segment, which might be a read error. The rearrangement links TRBV5-4 to TRBJ1-1, with D perhaps TRBD1 (5 bases). Germline CDR1 and CDR2: SGHNT and YYREEE (reference sequence). CDR3 length: 11 amino acids. In nucleotides, the CDR3 is TGTGCCGGAGGGACTAACACTAAAGCTTTCTTT. Its protein product is CAGGTNTKAFF.

The V and J genes are TRBV27 and TRBJ2-2; 9 bases match TRBD1. Trimming cost V 5 bases and J 6 bases; bases outside gene matches: 7. This CDR3 comprises 15 residues. Looked up from germline, CDR1 is MNHEY and CDR2 is SMNVEV (reference sequence). For the CDR3, the DNA is TGTGCCAGCAGTCTCCGACAGGGGGGTTCCGGGGAGCTGTTTTTT. Protein: CASSLRQGGSGELFF.

The chain has TRBV7-8 and TRBJ2-3; D tentatively fits TRBD1 or TRBD2 (5 bases each). The CDR3 is made up of 14 amino acids. V lost 6 bases, J lost 7 bases, and 17 bases lay in between. In germline, CDR1 is SGHVS, CDR2 FQNEAQ. Here the CDR3 reads CASRINLRDHTQYF. Written as DNA, the CDR3 is TGTGCCAGCAGGATCAACCTCCGGGACCATACGCAGTATTTT.

This clonotype was seen more than once but under ten times. The chain uses TRBV5-1 and TRBJ2-6; maybe TRBD2 (5 bases). The length of the CDR3 is 17 residues. CDR1 and CDR2 (germline): SGHRS, YFSETQ. V lost 0 bases and J lost 0, with 10 bases in between. CDR3 protein: CASSLGLASSGANVLTF. Here the CDR3 DNA reads TGCGCCAGCAGCTTGGGCCTAGCCAGCTCTGGGGCCAACGTCCTGACTTTC.

Only a few counts were recorded for this clonotype. V gene TRBV7-9 combines with J gene TRBJ2-2; no clear D. Trimming left V 2 bases short and J 8 bases short, with 9 bases between. The CDR3 loop spans 13 amino acids. Germline V gives CDR1 SEHNR, CDR2 FQNEAQ (reference sequence). The DNA for the CDR3 is TGTGCCAGCAGCTTAAACGGTCGGGGGGAGCTGTTTTTT. It yields the protein CASSLNGRGELFF.

A few counts support this clonotype. The chain couples TRBV6-5 to TRBJ2-6; D is uncertain. Trimming removed 5 bases from V and 4 bases from J, with 9 bases in between. The length of the CDR3 is 14 residues. Germline V gene sequence: CDR1 MNHEY, CDR2 SVGAGI. CDR3 residues: CASSQESGANVLTF. The CDR3, as DNA: TGTGCCAGCAGTCAGGAGTCGGGGGCCAACGTCCTGACTTTC.

The chain couples TRBV4-1 to TRBJ1-5; 7 bases align to TRBD1. The CDR3 loop spans 15 amino acids. Trimming at V came to 2 bases and at J to 4 bases, leaving 5 bases not matched to a gene. Germline CDR1 MGHRA, CDR2 YSYEKL. The CDR3 nucleotides are TGCGCCAGCAGCCAACCGGACAGGCCTAATCAGCCCCAGCATTTT. The encoded protein is CASSQPDRPNQPQHF.

This clonotype has a handful of counts. This chain joins TRBV7-2 and TRBJ1-5; D call uncertain. Germline V gene data show CDR1 as SGHTA and CDR2 as FQGNSA. CDR3 size: 15 residues. The germline V and J ends were trimmed by 2 bases and 0 bases, with 8 bases remaining between them. The CDR3, as DNA: TGTGCCAGCAGCTTACGAGGAGATAGCAATCAGCCCCAGCATTTT. Its protein product is CASSLRGDSNQPQHF.

The V and J genes are TRBV28 and TRBJ1-4, with TRBD1 matching 12 bases. This CDR3 is 16 amino acids long. From germline, CDR1 is MDHEN and CDR2 SYDVKM. V trimming: 6 bases; J trimming: 8 bases; junction bases outside the gene matches: 10. The CDR3 region has the DNA TGTGCCAGCAGGGGGACAGGGGGCATGTTTGGAGAAAAACTGTTTTTT. Its translation is CASRGTGGMFGEKLFF.

V is TRBV7-2 and J is TRBJ2-6; no clear D gene. CDR1 SGHTA and CDR2 FQGNSA come from the germline V gene. Trimming removed 6 bases from V and 4 bases from J, with 19 bases in between. This CDR3 is built from 17 residues. DNA for the CDR3: TGTGCCAGCAGTCGCTTACCGAAAGGCTCCGGGGCCAACGTCCTGACTTTC. Amino acid sequence: CASSRLPKGSGANVLTF.

This chain connects TRBV12-3 or TRBV12-4 to TRBJ1-5; 8 positions match TRBD1. V gave up 5 bases and J gave up 6 bases; unmatched junction bases: 0. The CDR3 has 12 amino acids. The CDR3 DNA sequence: TGTGCCAGCAGTACAGGGGGTCAGCCCCAGCATTTT. Encoded protein: CASSTGGQPQHF.

The chain couples TRBV7-2 to TRBJ2-5; 15 nucleotides match TRBD2. Looked up from germline, CDR1 is SGHTA and CDR2 is FQGNSA. Germline trimming cut 5 bases from V and 5 bases from J; bases unmatched to any gene: 9. The CDR3 loop spans 17 amino acids. The DNA for the CDR3 is TGTGCCAGCAGCCACGGACTAGCGGGGGGGCAGTGGGAGACCCAGTACTTC. Its translation: CASSHGLAGGQWETQYF.

This clonotype was counted between two and nine times. CDR3 region: CSAREPNRREQFF. The CDR3 bases are TGCAGTGCTAGGGAGCCGAATAGAAGAGAGCAGTTCTTC. The J gene is TRBJ2-1, the V gene TRBV20-1; D unresolved. The CDR3 has 13 amino acids. V lost 3 bases and J 10 bases, leaving 16 bases between the germline ends. Germline CDR1 is DFQATT and CDR2 is SNEGSKA (reference sequence).

This sequence joins TRBV7-2 and TRBJ2-5; D call uncertain. V was clipped by 4 bases and J by 3 bases, with 3 bases between them. The germline V gene encodes CDR1 SGHTA and CDR2 FQGNSA. The CDR3 sequence is 11 residues long. CDR3 in DNA: TGTGCCAGCAGCTATAAAGAGACCCAGTACTTC. This sequence encodes CASSYKETQYF.

This clonotype showed up just a few times. The CDR3 region is CASSTSSGGTFGADTQYF. CDR3 nucleotide sequence: TGTGCCAGCAGCACTTCTAGCGGGGGGACTTTTGGCGCAGATACGCAGTATTTT. The chain carries TRBV7-9 and TRBJ2-3; TRBD2 agrees at 11 bases. Germline V gene sequence: CDR1 SEHNR, CDR2 FQNEAQ (reference sequence). The CDR3 sequence is 18 residues long. J was trimmed by 4 bases and V by 5 bases; bases with no gene match: 14.

This clonotype turned up a few times. The J gene is TRBJ1-5, the V gene TRBV29-1; possible D gene TRBD1, 6 bases. CDR1 is SQVTM, CDR2 ANQGSEA, per germline. The germline V and J ends were trimmed by 6 bases and 2 bases, with 11 bases remaining between them. CDR3 length: 13 amino acids. Here the CDR3 DNA reads TGCAGCGTACAGGGCAGCGGCAATCAGCCCCAGCATTTT. This codes for CSVQGSGNQPQHF.

The chain carries TRBV5-1 and TRBJ2-1, with TRBD1 as a possible D gene (6 bases). V lost 3 bases, J lost 7 bases, and 14 bases lay in between. Germline loops: CDR1 SGHRS, CDR2 YFSETQ. The length of the CDR3 is 14 residues. In DNA, the CDR3 is TGCGCCAGCAGCTCCGCGACAGGTGTGAATGAGCAGTTCTTC. This sequence encodes CASSSATGVNEQFF.

In the case of this clonotype: Because it lacks the conserved phenylalanine or tryptophan at the end, this CDR3 is likely a read error. This sequence joins TRBV7-3 and TRBJ2-7, with unresolved D. Germline CDR1 is SGHTA and CDR2 is FQGTGA. V lost 1 base and J 5 bases, leaving 15 bases between the germline ends. CDR3 length equals 15 residues. The CDR3 DNA reads as TGTGCCAGCAGCTTAAGCCCTATCCCCCTCAACGAGCAGTACTCC. Its translation: CASSLSPIPLNEQYS.

This clonotype was counted ten times or more. The chain couples TRBV9 to TRBJ2-3, with 11 positions matching TRBD2. V gave up 4 bases and J gave up 2 bases; unmatched junction bases: 6. This CDR3 contains 16 residues. Germline CDR1 is SGDLS and CDR2 is YYNGEE. The CDR3 reads CASSPRLAGPTDTQYF. In DNA form, the CDR3 reads TGTGCCAGCAGCCCACGACTAGCGGGGCCCACAGATACGCAGTATTTT.

The chain combines TRBV28 with TRBJ1-5; D is undetermined. CDR1 is MDHEN, CDR2 SYDVKM, per germline. The CDR3 extends over 15 amino acids. The V gene lost 4 bases and the J gene lost 6 bases, with 16 bases spanning the gap. The CDR3 coding sequence is TGTGCCAGCAGTTCGGGATCGGGGAGGATTCAGCCCCAGCATTTT. This gives the protein CASSSGSGRIQPQHF.

The CDR3 coding sequence is TGTGCCAGCAGCCAAGTCCGCGACGCCTACAATGAGCAGTTCTTC. Encoded protein: CASSQVRDAYNEQFF. The rearrangement uses TRBV4-2 and TRBJ2-1; D remains ambiguous. The CDR3 extends over 15 amino acids. V lost 1 base, J lost 2 bases, and 9 bases lay in between. Germline CDR1 reads LGHNA; CDR2 reads YNFKEQ.

This rearrangement joins TRBV4-1 to TRBJ1-5; D call uncertain. This CDR3 has 15 amino acids. CDR1 is MGHRA, CDR2 YSYEKL, per germline. V was shortened by 1 base and J by 0 bases, with 7 bases between the two germline ends. CDR3 in DNA: TGCGCCAGCAGCCAAGGAACCCTTAGCAATCAGCCCCAGCATTTT. Its translation is CASSQGTLSNQPQHF.

This chain connects TRBV18 to TRBJ1-1; possibly TRBD1 for D (5 bases). The CDR3 length is 14 residues. Germline CDR1 is KGHSH and CDR2 is LQKENI. Trimming shortened V by 3 bases and J by 4 bases, and 12 bases separated the two germline ends. CDR3 sequence reads: CASSPSTVGTEAFF. In DNA, the CDR3 is TGTGCCAGCTCACCGTCGACAGTTGGCACTGAAGCTTTCTTT.

A few counts support this clonotype. The chain is built from TRBV27 and TRBJ2-5; D is unclear. This CDR3 has 11 amino acids. Trimming pared 8 bases from V and 3 bases from J, leaving 7 bases between. The germline V gene encodes CDR1 MNHEY and CDR2 SMNVEV (reference sequence). CDR3 sequence: CASGFEETQYF. CDR3 nucleotide sequence: TGTGCCAGCGGCTTTGAAGAGACCCAGTACTTC.

The chain employs TRBV24-1 and TRBJ2-5; a possible D gene is TRBD1 (6 bases). V lost 3 bases and J 2 bases, leaving 12 bases between the germline ends. The CDR3 totals 15 residues. The germline CDR1 and CDR2 sequences are KGHDR and SFDVKD. CDR3: CATSDPRTEQETQYF. Here the CDR3 DNA reads TGTGCCACCAGTGATCCCCGGACAGAACAAGAGACCCAGTACTTC.

This clonotype was found a few times. The rearrangement links TRBV9 to TRBJ1-4; TRBD1 is a possible D gene (5 bases). The germline V and J ends were trimmed by 4 bases and 5 bases, with 15 bases remaining between them. CDR1 SGDLS and CDR2 YYNGEE come from the germline V gene. The CDR3 contains 15 residues. The CDR3 loop reads CASSPTAGPNEKLFF. The DNA of the CDR3 is TGTGCCAGCAGCCCGACAGCCGGACCCAATGAAAAACTGTTTTTT.

J is TRBJ1-1 and V is TRBV20-1; the D gene is possibly TRBD1 (5 bases). V dropped 3 bases and J dropped 4 bases, with 12 bases sitting between them. The CDR3 contains 13 residues. CDR1 and CDR2 from the germline V gene are DFQATT and SNEGSKA (reference sequence). The CDR3 protein is CSASRRVSTEAFF. The CDR3 DNA reads TGCAGTGCTAGTCGCAGGGTGTCCACTGAAGCTTTCTTT.

The V gene is TRBV5-1, the J gene TRBJ2-1; 12 nucleotides agree with TRBD2. Looked up from germline, CDR1 is SGHRS and CDR2 is YFSETQ. The CDR3 totals 17 residues. The V gene end was trimmed by 1 base and the J gene end by 8 bases; junction bases not matched to a gene: 10. Here the CDR3 reads CASSLWQLAGGRDEQFF. The CDR3 bases are TGCGCCAGCAGCTTGTGGCAACTAGCGGGGGGAAGGGATGAGCAGTTCTTC.

By share, this clonotype counts as medium-sized (0.01 to 0.1%). The chain couples TRBV5-1 to TRBJ1-2; D is ambiguous. This CDR3 has 13 residues. V dropped 0 bases and J dropped 4 bases, with 7 bases sitting between them. Germline CDR1 SGHRS, CDR2 YFSETQ. Here the CDR3 reads CASSLDGSYGYTF. The CDR3 DNA sequence: TGCGCCAGCAGCTTGGACGGCAGCTATGGCTACACCTTC.

This clonotype was counted only a few times. This chain joins TRBV5-1 and TRBJ2-1; the D call may be TRBD1 or TRBD2 (5 bases each). CDR1 is SGHRS and CDR2 is YFSETQ in the germline V gene. V lost 3 bases to trimming and J lost 3 bases, with 13 bases between them. The CDR3 extends over 15 amino acids. CDR3 region: CASSSTARGYNEQFF. CDR3 bases: TGCGCCAGCAGCTCGACAGCCCGGGGCTACAATGAGCAGTTCTTC.